Listed below are T cell receptor beta chains from one sample, sequenced in a study of PD-L1 blockade in urothelial cancer. Some clones are missing from TCRdb's copy, which holds only in-frame ones; the method was immunoSEQ multiplex PCR. Of fewer than 90,000 clones in the sample, more than 85% were seen once. The source material was PBMCs, sampled around atezolizumab (anti-PD-L1) treatment. These receptors were obtained from a woman older than 75 with urothelial cancer. Both conserved end residues are part of each CDR3. The order of the fields is clone size, J gene, V gene, D gene, CDR3 protein, CDR3 DNA. The D gene is left open where the match is weak. Expanded clones are given a class, and other clones once, few, many or no size at all.

. | TRBJ2-3 | TRBV10-3 | . | CAISKDRSTDTQYF | TGTGCCATCAGTAAGGACAGATCCACAGATACGCAGTATTTT
. | TRBJ2-5 | TRBV7-2 | . | CASSAWTGQETQYF | TGTGCCAGCAGCGCCTGGACGGGGCAAGAGACCCAGTACTTC
few | TRBJ2-7 | TRBV2 | . | CASSPRQIYEQYF | TGTGCCAGCAGCCCGCGGCAGATCTACGAGCAGTACTTC
. | TRBJ2-2 | TRBV7-6 | . | CASSPQGTGELFF | TGTGCCAGCAGCCCCCAGGGCACCGGGGAGCTGTTTTTT
. | TRBJ2-7 | TRBV11-2 | . | CASSREGYEQYF | TGTGCCAGCAGCCGGGAAGGATACGAGCAGTACTTC
. | TRBJ2-3 | TRBV4-2 | TRBD2 | CASSQFLAGGTPGADTQYF | TGTGCCAGCAGCCAATTTCTAGCGGGAGGTACCCCGGGGGCAGATACGCAGTATTTT
. | TRBJ2-4 | TRBV27 | TRBD2 | CASSSLAGGKNIQYF | TGTGCCAGCAGTTCACTAGCGGGAGGTAAAAACATTCAGTACTTC
few | TRBJ2-1 | TRBV4-1 | . | CASSQVRTHNEQFF | TGCGCCAGCAGCCAAGTGAGGACTCACAATGAGCAGTTCTTC
. | TRBJ2-1 | TRBV9 | . | CASSVSHEQFF | TGTGCCAGCAGCGTGAGCCATGAGCAGTTCTTC
. | TRBJ1-1 | TRBV11-2 | TRBD1 | CASSPGQGPTEAFF | TGTGCCAGCAGCCCGGGACAGGGGCCCACTGAAGCTTTCTTT
. | TRBJ2-2 | TRBV7-8 | TRBD1 | CASSSTGGPGELFF | TGTGCCAGCAGCTCAACAGGGGGACCCGGGGAGCTGTTTTTT
. | TRBJ1-1 | TRBV27 | . | CASSLLGRNTEAFF | TGTGCCAGCAGTTTACTGGGCAGGAACACTGAAGCTTTCTTT
. | TRBJ1-1 | TRBV21-1 | . | CASSKRAGRWPPDEAFF | TGTGCCAGCAGCAAACGAGCAGGTCGGTGGCCCCCCGATGAAGCTTTCTTT
. | TRBJ1-3 | TRBV29-1 | TRBD1 | CSVAQGAGGNTIYF | TGCAGCGTTGCTCAGGGGGCCGGCGGAAACACCATATATTTT
. | TRBJ2-6 | TRBV9 | . | CASSVAPTTDSGANVLTF | TGTGCCAGCAGCGTAGCTCCCACGACAGATTCTGGGGCCAACGTCCTGACTTTC
. | TRBJ2-2 | TRBV5-1 | . | CASSLRAGMNTGELFF | TGCGCCAGCAGCTTACGGGCAGGGATGAACACCGGGGAGCTGTTTTTT
. | TRBJ1-2 | TRBV11-1 | . | CASSPTGNYGYTF | TGTGCCAGCAGCCCGACAGGCAACTATGGCTACACCTTC
. | TRBJ2-2 | TRBV6-1 | TRBD2 | CASSEAGPSGRITGELFF | TGTGCCAGCAGTGAAGCTGGTCCAAGCGGGAGAATCACCGGGGAGCTGTTTTTT
. | TRBJ2-1 | TRBV7-2 | TRBD2 | CASSLPTSGNFEQFF | TGTGCCAGCAGCTTACCCACTAGCGGGAACTTTGAGCAGTTCTTC
. | TRBJ2-1 | TRBV30 | . | CAWSVPTAGLSYNEQFF | TGTGCCTGGAGTGTCCCCACGGCAGGGCTCTCCTACAATGAGCAGTTCTTC
few | TRBJ1-5 | TRBV7-2 | . | CASSFLGAHQPQHF | TGTGCCAGCAGCTTCTTGGGGGCTCATCAGCCCCAGCATTTT
. | TRBJ2-6 | TRBV4-2 | . | CASSQGGGGAGANVLTF | TGTGCCAGCAGCCAAGGGGGAGGAGGGGCTGGGGCCAACGTCCTGACTTTC
. | TRBJ2-2 | TRBV19 | . | CASNEQGPGELFF | TGTGCCAGTAATGAACAGGGTCCCGGGGAGCTGTTTTTT
. | TRBJ1-4 | TRBV10-3 | . | CAISESRGEKLFF | TGTGCCATCAGTGAGTCGAGGGGGGAAAAACTGTTTTTT
. | TRBJ2-1 | TRBV11-2 | . | CASSLRGTRENNEQFF | TGTGCCAGCAGTCTCAGGGGGACTAGAGAAAACAATGAGCAGTTCTTC
few | TRBJ1-1 | TRBV6-1 | . | CASSESFSDTEAFF | TGTGCCAGCAGTGAATCTTTTTCGGACACTGAAGCTTTCTTT
. | TRBJ1-1 | TRBV18 | TRBD1 | CASSPPGTGGLLNTEAFF | TGTGCCAGCTCACCACCTGGGACAGGGGGCCTTTTGAACACTGAAGCTTTCTTT
. | TRBJ2-3 | TRBV27 | . | CASSLSARFSTDTQYF | TGTGCCAGCAGTTTATCGGCCAGGTTTAGCACAGATACGCAGTATTTT
. | TRBJ2-5 | TRBV5-4 | TRBD2 | CASSNRLAGGETQYF | TGTGCCAGCAGCAATAGACTAGCGGGGGGCGAGACCCAGTACTTC
. | TRBJ2-3 | TRBV7-8 | . | CASSLLSVRTDTQYF | TGTGCCAGCAGCTTACTCTCGGTACGCACAGATACGCAGTATTTT
once | TRBJ2-3 | TRBV2 | TRBD1 | CASSEGQGWGDTQYF | TGTGCCAGCAGTGAGGGACAGGGTTGGGGGGATACGCAGTATTTT
. | TRBJ2-2 | TRBV7-3 | TRBD1 | CASSLQGANTGELFF | TGTGCCAGCAGTTTACAGGGGGCGAACACCGGGGAGCTGTTTTTT
once | TRBJ2-7 | TRBV29-1 | TRBD2 | CSVAERLANSYEQYF | TGCAGCGTCGCCGAGCGACTAGCGAACTCCTACGAGCAGTACTTC
once | TRBJ2-7 | TRBV28 | TRBD1 | CASSPPGQGRSYEQYF | TGTGCCAGCAGTCCCCCAGGACAGGGAAGGTCCTACGAGCAGTACTTC
. | TRBJ1-2 | TRBV5-1 | TRBD1 | CASSSGDRDRGHF | TGCGCCAGCAGCTCGGGCGACCGGGACAGGGGTCACTTC
once | TRBJ2-5 | TRBV30 | TRBD1 | CAWSVPGRGSETQYF | TGTGCCTGGAGTGTTCCGGGCAGGGGGAGTGAGACCCAGTACTTC
few | TRBJ1-1 | TRBV5-1 | TRBD1 | CASSTGTENTEAFF | TGCGCCAGCAGCACCGGGACAGAGAACACTGAAGCTTTCTTT
. | TRBJ2-5 | TRBV28 | TRBD2 | CASSLGGGSPSQYF | TGTGCCAGCAGTTTAGGGGGGGGGAGCCCGTCCCAGTACTTC
. | TRBJ2-1 | TRBV19 | TRBD2 | CASSIGREYNEQFF | TGTGCCAGTAGTATAGGGCGGGAGTACAATGAGCAGTTCTTC
. | TRBJ2-3 | TRBV6-5 | . | CASSYQQGGTDTQYF | TGTGCCAGCAGTTATCAACAGGGGGGGACAGATACGCAGTATTTT
. | TRBJ2-7 | TRBV7-2 | . | CASSQVQVLSYEQYF | TGTGCCAGCAGCCAGGTCCAGGTCCTCTCCTACGAGCAGTACTTC
. | TRBJ1-1 | TRBV19 | . | CASSLREGRPNTEAFF | TGTGCCAGTAGTCTACGGGAAGGGCGGCCGAACACTGAAGCTTTCTTT
. | TRBJ2-1 | TRBV4-1 | TRBD2 | CASSPTSGTYNEQFF | TGCGCCAGCAGCCCGACTAGCGGGACCTACAATGAGCAGTTCTTC
. | TRBJ1-2 | TRBV5-1 | TRBD1 | CASSLEGTGATSGYGYTF | TGCGCCAGCAGCTTGGAAGGGACAGGGGCCACCTCCGGCTATGGCTACACCTTC
once | TRBJ2-7 | TRBV6-1 | . | CASSKDSNYEQYF | TGTGCCAGCAGTAAAGACAGTAACTACGAGCAGTACTTC
. | TRBJ1-4 | TRBV6-6 | . | CASTMTATNEKLFF | TGTGCCAGCACGATGACAGCAACTAATGAAAAACTGTTTTTT
. | TRBJ2-3 | TRBV5-1 | TRBD2 | CASSSGTSGRGSTDTQYF | TGCGCCAGCAGCTCGGGGACTAGCGGGAGAGGCAGCACAGATACGCAGTATTTT
. | TRBJ1-3 | TRBV2 | TRBD1 | CASSRTGLSGNTIYF | TGTGCCAGCAGCCGGACAGGACTTTCGGGAAACACCATATATTTT
. | TRBJ2-2 | TRBV19 | . | CASSIDLGVGGELFF | TGTGCCAGTAGTATAGATCTAGGTGTCGGCGGGGAGCTGTTTTTT
. | TRBJ1-2 | TRBV25-1 | . | CASRDAGGVSGYTF | TGTGCCAGCAGGGACGCTGGGGGGGTGAGTGGCTACACCTTC
. | TRBJ1-5 | TRBV5-1 | . | CASSPEPSGYSNQPQHF | TGCGCCAGCAGCCCGGAACCTTCGGGGTATAGCAATCAGCCCCAGCATTTT
once | TRBJ2-7 | TRBV10-1 | TRBD1 | CASRPSGTGDEQYF | TGCGCCAGCAGACCCTCCGGGACAGGGGACGAGCAGTACTTC
. | TRBJ1-5 | TRBV7-2 | TRBD1 | CASSRTGINQPQHF | TGTGCCAGCAGCCGGACAGGGATAAATCAGCCCCAGCATTTT
. | TRBJ1-5 | TRBV7-9 | . | CASSLGGDQPQHF | TGTGCCAGCAGCTTAGGGGGGGATCAGCCCCAGCATTTT
. | TRBJ1-2 | TRBV28 | . | CASTPPGPIHYGYTF | TGTGCCAGCACCCCCCCAGGTCCGATTCACTATGGCTACACCTTC
. | TRBJ1-1 | TRBV5-1 | . | CASSLEAGMVTFF | TGCGCCAGCAGCTTGGAGGCAGGGATGGTTACTTTCTTT
. | TRBJ2-4 | TRBV19 | . | CASSIGGRAQGGSFLAKNIQYF | TGTGCCAGTAGTATAGGCGGTCGGGCCCAGGGCGGCTCATTCCTAGCCAAAAACATTCAGTACTTC